This is a list of T cell receptor beta chains from one sample in a study of T cell responses to AZD1222 COVID-19 vaccine. The repertoire was sequenced with immunoSEQ multiplex PCR; TCRdb's copy has only in-frame clones and lacks some. The top ten hold 17% of the sample, which has some 110,000 clones, roughly 86% seen once. The sequenced sample was peripheral blood, obtained 28 days after the second AZD1222 dose. These receptors were collected from an adult who received the AZD1222 COVID-19 vaccine. CDR3s include the opening cysteine and the closing phenylalanine or tryptophan. Each record gives: J gene, D gene, V gene, clone size, CDR3 DNA, CDR3 protein. A D gene is named only where the DNA matches it firmly. Clone size is shown for a subset of rows, as once, few, many or a class of expanded clone.

J gene: TRBJ2-1
D gene: .
V gene: TRBV7-3
clone size: once
CDR3 DNA: TGTGCCAGCAGCTTAAACGGACTTGAGCAGTTCTTC
CDR3 protein: CASSLNGLEQFF

J gene: TRBJ1-5
D gene: .
V gene: TRBV6-1
clone size: .
CDR3 DNA: TGTGCCAGCAGTGATATGGGGTTGGGTCAGCCCCAGCATTTT
CDR3 protein: CASSDMGLGQPQHF

J gene: TRBJ2-3
D gene: TRBD2
V gene: TRBV5-4
clone size: .
CDR3 DNA: TGTGCCAGCAGCTTGGGGCGAGCGGGGGGCTCCCCGGATACGCAGTATTTT
CDR3 protein: CASSLGRAGGSPDTQYF

J gene: TRBJ1-2
D gene: TRBD1
V gene: TRBV4-3
clone size: .
CDR3 DNA: TGCGCCAGCAGCCAAGCCACAGGGGGCGGAGGTGGCTACACCTTC
CDR3 protein: CASSQATGGGGGYTF

J gene: TRBJ1-1
D gene: .
V gene: TRBV5-1
clone size: .
CDR3 DNA: TGCGCCAGCAGCTTGGATGGACACCCTAACACTGAAGCTTTCTTT
CDR3 protein: CASSLDGHPNTEAFF

J gene: TRBJ2-1
D gene: .
V gene: TRBV4-1
clone size: .
CDR3 DNA: TGCGCCAGCAGCCCGGCCGGGACAAGAACCTACAATGAGCAGTTCTTC
CDR3 protein: CASSPAGTRTYNEQFF

J gene: TRBJ1-6
D gene: .
V gene: TRBV7-2
clone size: .
CDR3 DNA: TGTGCCAGCAGCTTGGACTCACCCCTCCACTTT
CDR3 protein: CASSLDSPLHF

J gene: TRBJ2-2
D gene: .
V gene: TRBV9
clone size: .
CDR3 DNA: TGTGCCAGCAGCGCCAGCATAGGTTGGAACACCGGGGAGCTGTTTTTT
CDR3 protein: CASSASIGWNTGELFF

J gene: TRBJ1-3
D gene: .
V gene: TRBV10-3
clone size: .
CDR3 DNA: TGTGCCATCAGTGAAACAGGATCTGGAAACACCATATATTTT
CDR3 protein: CAISETGSGNTIYF

J gene: TRBJ1-5
D gene: .
V gene: TRBV19
clone size: .
CDR3 DNA: TGTGCCAGTAGTATTTTAGGGGCCGGTCAGCCCCAGCATTTT
CDR3 protein: CASSILGAGQPQHF

J gene: TRBJ2-5
D gene: .
V gene: TRBV7-2
clone size: once
CDR3 DNA: TGTGCCAGCAGGTCATTAGCGCGAGAGACCCAGTACTTC
CDR3 protein: CASRSLARETQYF

J gene: TRBJ2-1
D gene: TRBD2
V gene: TRBV7-3
clone size: .
CDR3 DNA: TGTGCCAGCAGCTTAGGCGGGGGATACAATGAGCAGTTCTTC
CDR3 protein: CASSLGGGYNEQFF

J gene: TRBJ1-5
D gene: TRBD1
V gene: TRBV28
clone size: .
CDR3 DNA: TGTGCCAGTACAGGGGGCAATAGCAATCAGCCCCAGCATTTT
CDR3 protein: CASTGGNSNQPQHF

J gene: TRBJ1-2
D gene: TRBD1
V gene: TRBV30
clone size: .
CDR3 DNA: TGTGCCTGGGGGACAGGATTCTATGGCTACACCTTC
CDR3 protein: CAWGTGFYGYTF